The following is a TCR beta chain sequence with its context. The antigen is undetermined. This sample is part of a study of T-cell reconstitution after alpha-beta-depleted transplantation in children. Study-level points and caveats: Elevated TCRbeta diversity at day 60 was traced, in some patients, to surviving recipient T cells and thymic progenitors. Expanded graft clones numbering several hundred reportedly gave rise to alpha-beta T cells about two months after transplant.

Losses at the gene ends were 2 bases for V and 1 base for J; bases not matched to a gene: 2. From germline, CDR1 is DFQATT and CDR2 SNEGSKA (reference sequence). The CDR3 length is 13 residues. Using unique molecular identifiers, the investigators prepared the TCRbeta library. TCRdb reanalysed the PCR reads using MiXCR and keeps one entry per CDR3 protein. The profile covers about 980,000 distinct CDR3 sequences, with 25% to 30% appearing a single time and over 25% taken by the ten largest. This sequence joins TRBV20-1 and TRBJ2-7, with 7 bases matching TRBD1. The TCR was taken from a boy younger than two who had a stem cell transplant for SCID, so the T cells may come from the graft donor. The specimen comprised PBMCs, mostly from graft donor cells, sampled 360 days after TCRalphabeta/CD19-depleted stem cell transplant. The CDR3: CSARNRGSYEQYF. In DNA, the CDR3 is TGCAGTGCTAGAAACAGGGGATCCTACGAGCAGTACTTC.